The 18 T cell receptor beta chains listed next were all sequenced from one sample in a study of T cell responses to AZD1222 COVID-19 vaccine. Here immunoSEQ multiplex PCR was the method, and the copy in TCRdb shows in-frame clones only, minus some. This table holds about 98,000 clones, around 86% found once. Here the sequenced sample was peripheral blood, taken on day 0 of AZD1222 vaccination. The receptors derive from an adult in good health.

In this sample, this clone turned up a few times. CDR3 in amino acids: CAISESTGYEQYF. DNA for the CDR3: TGTGCCATCAGTGAGTCGACCGGGTACGAGCAGTACTTC. The chain has TRBV10-3 and TRBJ2-7; D is undetermined. CDR1 and CDR2 (germline): ENHRY, SYGVKD. The CDR3 extends over 13 amino acids. V dropped 0 bases and J dropped 4 bases, with 7 bases sitting between them.

V usage is TRBV5-1 and J usage is TRBJ2-3; D gene ambiguous. Germline assignment: CDR1 SGHRS and CDR2 YFSETQ. Trimming removed 9 bases from V and 2 bases from J, with 16 bases in between. CDR3 length: 14 amino acids. The CDR3 bases are TGCGCCACCCGTACCTCCCAAGCCACAGATACGCAGTATTTT. This sequence encodes CATRTSQATDTQYF.

This clone was picked up a small number of times. The chain links TRBV10-3 to TRBJ2-5, with D possibly TRBD2 on 6 matching bases. In germline, CDR1 is ENHRY, CDR2 SYGVKD. The V end was cut by 3 bases, the J end by 5 bases, with 13 bases between. The CDR3 has 14 residues. CDR3 bases: TGTGCCATCAGTGAAGGGCGGGGTGGCGAGACCCAGTACTTC. Translated, it gives CAISEGRGGETQYF.

The chain recombines TRBV2 with TRBJ1-1; TRBD1 agrees at 7 bases. Germline CDR1 is SNHLY and CDR2 is FYNNEI. V shed 2 bases and J 4 bases; nucleotides not matched to a gene: 4. The CDR3 extends over 14 amino acids. The CDR3 bases are TGTGCCAGCAGTGAAAAGGGGGCGGTCACTGAAGCTTTCTTT. It translates to CASSEKGAVTEAFF.

This chain joins TRBV4-3 and TRBJ1-4, with 10 bases that match TRBD1. Germline V lookup: CDR1 LGHNA, CDR2 YSLEER. J was trimmed by 4 bases and V by 4 bases; bases with no gene match: 9. The CDR3 consists of 17 residues. The CDR3 coding sequence is TGCGCCAGCAGCCTCGTGGGACAGGGGACTCGTAATGAAAAACTGTTTTTT. Residues: CASSLVGQGTRNEKLFF.

This chain joins TRBV24-1 and TRBJ2-1; 9 positions match TRBD2. Germline V lookup: CDR1 KGHDR, CDR2 SFDVKD. This CDR3 spans 16 amino acids. J lost 2 bases, V lost 7 bases, and 8 bases had no gene match. This CDR3 reads CATSVSGGIPYNEQFF. The CDR3, as DNA: TGTGCCACCAGCGTTAGCGGGGGCATCCCCTACAATGAGCAGTTCTTC.

This clone is a singleton in its sample. The chain links TRBV5-1 to TRBJ2-7; D might be TRBD2 (6 bases). The CDR3 is 14 amino acids. Germline V lookup: CDR1 SGHRS, CDR2 YFSETQ. The V gene lost 3 bases and the J gene lost 2 bases, with 12 bases spanning the gap. The CDR3 protein is CASSSGGLPYEQYF. CDR3 DNA sequence: TGCGCCAGCAGCTCCGGGGGACTCCCCTACGAGCAGTACTTC.

The V call is TRBV15, the J call TRBJ2-5; D perhaps matches TRBD2 (6 bases). V lost 3 bases and J lost 5, with 16 bases in between. Germline V gives CDR1 LNHNV, CDR2 YYDKDF (reference sequence). The CDR3 is 15 amino acids. CDR3: CATSRDREPWETQYF. The CDR3 nucleotides are TGTGCCACCAGCAGGGATCGGGAGCCTTGGGAGACCCAGTACTTC.

This clone came up once. One junction end disagrees with the germline gene, perhaps due to a read error. The chain joins TRBV24-1 to TRBJ2-2; D possibly corresponds to TRBD2 (5 bases). CDR3 length: 14 residues. Germline V lookup: CDR1 KGHDR, CDR2 SFDVKD. In nucleotides, the CDR3 is TGTGCCACCCGTGAGGGCGCGAACACCGGGGAGCTGTTTTTT. Translating gives CATREGANTGELFF.

J is TRBJ2-2 and V is TRBV5-1; 9 bases are shared with TRBD1. Germline-derived CDR1 and CDR2 are SGHRS and YFSETQ. Trimming at V came to 4 bases and at J to 3 bases, leaving 1 base not matched to a gene. This CDR3 comprises 14 residues. The CDR3 bases are TGCGCCAGCAGCAGGACAGGGGACACCGGGGAGCTGTTTTTT. This codes for CASSRTGDTGELFF.

The rearrangement joins TRBV7-9 to TRBJ2-7, with TRBD1 matching over 10 bases. Looked up from germline, CDR1 is SEHNR and CDR2 is FQNEAQ (reference sequence). Losses at the gene ends were 7 bases for V and 1 base for J; bases not matched to a gene: 13. This CDR3 is 17 amino acids long. This chain's CDR3 is CASTDRGLKSGSYEQYF. Written as DNA, the CDR3 is TGTGCCAGCACGGACAGGGGGTTAAAATCTGGGTCCTACGAGCAGTACTTC.

The rearrangement links TRBV28 to TRBJ1-2; maybe TRBD1 (6 bases). This CDR3 is built from 15 residues. V lost 8 bases and J 6 bases, leaving 22 bases between the germline ends. From germline, CDR1 is MDHEN and CDR2 SYDVKM. CDR3 protein: CASGTSVGALHGYTF. The CDR3 DNA follows: TGTGCCAGCGGGACGTCGGTGGGGGCCCTTCATGGCTACACCTTC.

V gene TRBV5-1 combines with J gene TRBJ1-2; 12 bases map to TRBD1. The CDR3 is 15 residues long. Trimming removed 4 bases from V and 5 bases from J; junction bases left unmatched: 6. CDR1 and CDR2 (germline): SGHRS, YFSETQ. In DNA form, the CDR3 reads TGCGCCAGCAGCAGGGGACAGGGGGCTTATTATGGCTACACCTTC. This gives the protein CASSRGQGAYYGYTF.

The genes are TRBV14 and TRBJ2-7; 9 bases match TRBD1. CDR1 is SGHDN, CDR2 FVKESK, per germline. The CDR3 runs 14 residues. The V segment lost 1 base and the J segment 7 bases; nucleotides outside the gene matches: 5. This chain's CDR3 is CASSQAQGASEQYF. In DNA form, the CDR3 reads TGTGCCAGCAGCCAAGCACAGGGGGCAAGTGAGCAGTACTTC.

The chain has TRBV10-3 and TRBJ1-1; D is unclear. V lost 2 bases and J 2 bases, leaving 9 bases between the germline ends. CDR3 length: 14 residues. Per germline, CDR1 ENHRY and CDR2 SYGVKD. The CDR3 DNA is TGTGCCATCAGTGAGGCCGGGGTAAACACTGAAGCTTTCTTT. Translation gives CAISEAGVNTEAFF.

The CDR3 DNA follows: TGTGCCAGCAGCTTAAGGGGAACTTCGTACCAAGAGACCCAGTACTTC. It is translated as CASSLRGTSYQETQYF. The chain uses TRBV7-9 and TRBJ2-5, with a tentative D call TRBD1 (5 bases). Germline CDR1 is SEHNR and CDR2 is FQNEAQ (reference sequence). V lost 2 bases and J lost 0, with 13 bases in between. This CDR3 comprises 16 residues.

V usage is TRBV6-2 or TRBV6-3 and J usage is TRBJ1-5; D gene unclear. The CDR3 length is 17 residues. CDR1 and CDR2 from the germline V gene are MNHEY and SVGEGT. The V gene lost 4 bases and the J gene lost 4 bases, with 20 bases spanning the gap. The CDR3: CASSLPTGGVQNQPQHF. CDR3 DNA: TGTGCCAGCAGTTTGCCCACGGGTGGCGTACAAAATCAGCCCCAGCATTTT.

The V gene is TRBV3-1 (or the pseudogene TRBV3-2), the J gene TRBJ2-2; TRBD2 aligns across 10 bases. The CDR3 has 20 residues. Germline CDR1 reads LGHDT; CDR2 reads YNNKEL (reference sequence). The V segment lost 0 bases and the J segment 6 bases; nucleotides outside the gene matches: 16. The CDR3: CASSQDFNSGGAATAGELFF. As DNA, the CDR3 is TGTGCCAGCAGCCAAGATTTTAACAGCGGGGGGGCCGCGACCGCCGGGGAGCTGTTTTTT.